A selection of T cell receptor beta chains follows, all from one sample in a study of early T cells in non-severe SARS-CoV-2 infection. TCRdb itself ran the 5' RACE reads through MiXCR, one entry per CDR3 protein. The sample shows about 20,000 distinct CDR3 sequences, approximately 4.8% of them seen only once. The specimen was whole blood. The receptors stem from an adult who was a healthcare worker with PCR-confirmed SARS-CoV-2 infection or an uninfected control (not recorded which). The CDR3 runs from the conserved cysteine through the conserved F or W. The D gene is left open where the match is weak. Clone size, where shown, is once, few, many, or a class for clones that have expanded.

v_call	d_call	clone_size	j_call	cdr3_nt	cdr3_aa
TRBV11-2	TRBD2	many	TRBJ2-7	TGTGCCAGCAGCCTATTTACACTAGCGGGAGGTCTCTACGAGCAGTACTTC	CASSLFTLAGGLYEQYF
TRBV2	.	.	TRBJ2-1	TGTGCCAGCAGTGTTGGTCGGAATGAGCAGTTCTTC	CASSVGRNEQFF
TRBV30	TRBD1	many	TRBJ1-5	TGTGCCTGGAGCGAACAGGGGGCATATCAGCCCCAGCATTTT	CAWSEQGAYQPQHF
TRBV5-6	.	.	TRBJ1-5	TGTGCCAGCAGCTCAGGGTCGAGCAATCAGCCCCAGCGTTTT	CASSSGSSNQPQRF
TRBV6-6	TRBD1	many	TRBJ1-1	TGTGCCAGCAGTTGGGGACCAGGGGGCCGTGGCACTGAAGCTTTCTTT	CASSWGPGGRGTEAFF
TRBV1	.	many	TRBJ1-1	TGCACCAGCAGCCCACAACCTCCGGGACTCCCGAACACTGAAGCTTTCTTT	CTSSPQPPGLPNTEAFF
TRBV27	.	many	TRBJ1-5	TGTGCCAGCAGTTTATCTGTTGGGGGGAATCAGCCCCAGCATTTT	CASSLSVGGNQPQHF
TRBV3-1	.	many	TRBJ2-1	TGTGCCAGCAGCCAAATCCCCGGACTTCCCAACAATGAGCAGTTCTTC	CASSQIPGLPNNEQFF
TRBV30	TRBD1	few	TRBJ2-1	TGTGCCTGGAGTCGGGGACAGGGTAGGGATGAGCAGTTCTTC	CAWSRGQGRDEQFF
TRBV10-3	.	few	TRBJ1-2	TGTGCCATCAGCAGAACAGGACTCTATGGCTACACCTTC	CAISRTGLYGYTF
TRBV4-1	TRBD2	.	TRBJ2-4	TGCGCCAGCAGCTCGCTAGCGGGAGGAGGAAACATTCAGTACTTC	CASSSLAGGGNIQYF
TRBV5-6	.	many	TRBJ2-3	TGTGCCAGCAGCTTGTGGGGGCAGGATACGCAGTATTTT	CASSLWGQDTQYF
TRBV7-2	.	few	TRBJ2-7	TGTGCCAGCAGCTCTAGACGGGCCTACGAGCAGTACTTC	CASSSRRAYEQYF
TRBV18	.	many	TRBJ2-3	TGTGCCAGCTCGACTGAGACTAGCACAGATACGCAGTATTTT	CASSTETSTDTQYF
TRBV7-2	.	many	TRBJ2-4	TGTGCCAGCAGCTTCCTTGACATTCAGTACTTC	CASSFLDIQYF
TRBV24-1	.	many	TRBJ2-3	TGTGCCACCATGGAAGTGGGAGCTAGCACAGATACGCAGTATTTT	CATMEVGASTDTQYF
TRBV7-2	TRBD2	many	TRBJ2-3	TGTGCCAGCAGCTTAGCTAGCGGGAGCACAGATACGCAGTATTTT	CASSLASGSTDTQYF
TRBV19	.	.	TRBJ1-2	TGTGCCAGTAGTACAGCGACCTACCTTAACTATGGCTACACCTTC	CASSTATYLNYGYTF
TRBV20-1	.	medium-sized	TRBJ1-6	TGCAGTGCTAGAGTACAGGGACTTGATCATTCACCCCTCCACTTT	CSARVQGLDHSPLHF
TRBV27	TRBD1	many	TRBJ2-2	TGTGCCAGCAGTTTGAGACAGGGTTGGCCCGGGGAGCTGTTTTTT	CASSLRQGWPGELFF
TRBV29-1	.	medium-sized	TRBJ2-7	TGCAGCGTCCCTCGGGAGCAGAACTCCTACGAGCAGTACTTC	CSVPREQNSYEQYF
TRBV13	.	many	TRBJ2-3	TGTGCCAGCAGCTCTTTCCGTCTAGACATTGCCTTGACAGATACGCAGTATTTT	CASSSFRLDIALTDTQYF